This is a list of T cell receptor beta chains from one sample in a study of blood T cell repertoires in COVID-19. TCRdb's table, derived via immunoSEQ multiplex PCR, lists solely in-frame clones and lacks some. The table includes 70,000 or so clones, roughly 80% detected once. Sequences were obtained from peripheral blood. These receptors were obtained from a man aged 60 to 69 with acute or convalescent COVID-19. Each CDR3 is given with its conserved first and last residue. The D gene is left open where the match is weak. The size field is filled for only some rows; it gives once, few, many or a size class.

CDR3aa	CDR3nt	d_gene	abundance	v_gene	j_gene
CASSLAETVYGYTF	TGCGCCAGCAGCTTGGCCGAGACAGTCTATGGCTACACCTTC	.	.	TRBV5-1	TRBJ1-2
CSAATGVGNSPLHF	TGCAGCGCTGCGACAGGGGTCGGGAATTCACCCCTCCACTTT	TRBD1	.	TRBV29-1	TRBJ1-6
CASSLTRSVWANVLTF	TGCGCCAGCAGCCTGACTCGGTCTGTCTGGGCCAACGTCCTGACTTTC	.	.	TRBV4-3	TRBJ2-6
CSVKRGALNTEAFF	TGCAGCGTAAAACGCGGGGCACTGAACACTGAAGCTTTCTTT	.	.	TRBV29-1	TRBJ1-1
CASSLVSGTTNEKLFF	TGTGCCAGCAGCTTAGTGTCAGGGACAACTAATGAAAAACTGTTTTTT	.	.	TRBV7-9	TRBJ1-4
CASSLATGAGIMNTEAFF	TGTGCCAGCAGCTTAGCGACAGGGGCGGGAATTATGAACACTGAAGCTTTCTTT	TRBD1	few	TRBV7-2	TRBJ1-1
CASSQVFFRAGTNYGYTF	TGTGCCAGCAGCCAAGTGTTTTTCCGGGCAGGGACTAACTATGGCTACACCTTC	.	.	TRBV3-1/TRBV3-2	TRBJ1-2
CASSETGGRSPLHF	TGTGCCAGCAGCGAGACAGGGGGTAGATCACCCCTCCACTTT	TRBD1	.	TRBV3-1/TRBV3-2	TRBJ1-6
CASSIVAGATDTQYF	TGTGCCAGTAGTATAGTAGCGGGGGCAACAGATACGCAGTATTTT	TRBD2	.	TRBV19	TRBJ2-3
CASSPLQGAVGELFF	TGTGCCAGTAGTCCATTACAGGGGGCGGTCGGGGAGCTGTTTTTT	TRBD1	.	TRBV19	TRBJ2-2
CASTPIGTGYNEQFF	TGTGCCAGCACCCCAATCGGGACAGGTTACAATGAGCAGTTCTTC	TRBD1	.	TRBV6-1	TRBJ2-1
CASSSGGSGLGGELFF	TGTGCCAGCAGCTCCGGGGGATCAGGGTTAGGCGGGGAGCTGTTTTTT	.	.	TRBV11-2	TRBJ2-2
CASSLKLAGGLDTQYF	TGTGCCAGCAGCCTAAAACTAGCGGGGGGCTTAGATACGCAGTATTTT	TRBD2	.	TRBV5-4	TRBJ2-3
CASSPRANYGYTF	TGTGCCAGCAGTCCCAGGGCTAACTATGGCTACACCTTC	.	.	TRBV28	TRBJ1-2
CASSPTAGPTIEQFF	TGTGCCAGCAGCCCCACAGCGGGGCCGACTATTGAGCAGTTCTTC	TRBD2	.	TRBV13	TRBJ2-1
CATQGAAGNEQFF	TGTGCAACACAGGGGGCTGCGGGCAATGAGCAGTTCTTC	TRBD1	.	TRBV6-5	TRBJ2-1
CASSLVWASPRTDTQYF	TGTGCCAGCAGCTTGGTGTGGGCTTCCCCTCGGACAGATACGCAGTATTTT	.	.	TRBV5-4	TRBJ2-3
CASSPIPGGGNEQFF	TGTGCCAGCTCACCAATTCCGGGGGGGGGCAATGAGCAGTTCTTC	TRBD2	.	TRBV18	TRBJ2-1
CASSLQGINEQFF	TGCGCCAGCAGCTTACAGGGGATCAATGAGCAGTTCTTC	TRBD1	.	TRBV5-1	TRBJ2-1
CASSLAGAGVPDTQYF	TGTGCCAGCAGCTTAGCGGGGGCTGGGGTGCCAGATACGCAGTATTTT	.	.	TRBV7-6	TRBJ2-3
CASSLDRGRNEQFF	TGTGCCAGCAGCTTGGACAGGGGAAGGAATGAGCAGTTCTTC	TRBD1	.	TRBV5-6	TRBJ2-1
CASSSSGGADTQYF	TGTGCCAGCAGCTCTAGCGGGGGGGCAGATACGCAGTATTTT	TRBD2	.	TRBV7-9	TRBJ2-3
CATSDSGEGGQNYEQYF	TGTGCCACCAGTGACTCCGGGGAAGGGGGACAGAATTACGAGCAGTACTTC	TRBD1	.	TRBV24-1	TRBJ2-7
CASIYFGGTTDEQFF	TGTGCCAGCATTTACTTTGGGGGCACCACGGATGAGCAGTTCTTC	.	.	TRBV6-2/TRBV6-3	TRBJ2-1
CASSLATGVNYGYTF	TGTGCCAGCAGCTTAGCGACAGGGGTTAACTATGGCTACACCTTC	TRBD1	.	TRBV7-2	TRBJ1-2
CASSQDRLGAADTQYF	TGCGCCAGCAGCCAAGATCGTCTGGGGGCCGCAGATACGCAGTATTTT	.	.	TRBV4-3	TRBJ2-3
CATSRGGGVAKNIQYF	TGTGCCACCAGCAGAGGTGGGGGGGTTGCCAAAAACATTCAGTACTTC	TRBD2	.	TRBV15	TRBJ2-4
CASSQGQGSFSGNTIYF	TGCGCCAGCAGCCAAGGACAGGGGAGTTTTTCTGGAAACACCATATATTTT	TRBD1	.	TRBV4-3	TRBJ1-3
CASSLGGLANEQFF	TGTGCCAGCAGCTTGGGGGGACTAGCTAATGAGCAGTTCTTC	TRBD2	.	TRBV5-8	TRBJ2-1
CASSLTGTSGMREQYF	TGTGCCAGCAGCTTAACCGGGACTAGCGGGATGAGGGAGCAGTACTTC	TRBD2	few	TRBV7-3	TRBJ2-7
CASKRSAVSNQPQHF	TGTGCCAGTAAGCGGTCGGCAGTTAGCAATCAGCCCCAGCATTTT	.	.	TRBV19	TRBJ1-5
CASSLDGTGGYGYTF	TGTGCCAGCAGCTTGGACGGGACAGGGGGCTATGGCTACACCTTC	TRBD1	few	TRBV7-9	TRBJ1-2
CSVVRGNTEAFF	TGCAGCGTTGTGAGAGGGAACACTGAAGCTTTCTTT	.	.	TRBV29-1	TRBJ1-1
CARSLQGCGYTF	TGTGCCAGAAGCTTGCAGGGATGCGGCTACACCTTC	.	.	TRBV5-3	TRBJ1-2
CASSYRGRTYNSPLHF	TGTGCCAGCAGTTATAGGGGGCGCACCTATAATTCACCCCTCCACTTT	TRBD1	.	TRBV6-5	TRBJ1-6
CASSPGQGDPRTYEQYF	TGTGCCAGCAGCCCGGGACAGGGGGATCCTCGGACCTACGAGCAGTACTTC	TRBD1	.	TRBV5-5	TRBJ2-7
CASSYSVTMNTEAFF	TGTGCCAGCAGTTACTCTGTGACAATGAACACTGAAGCTTTCTTT	.	.	TRBV6-6	TRBJ1-1
CASSIEAGTGGKTQYF	TGTGCCAGTAGTATAGAGGCCGGGACAGGGGGAAAGACCCAGTACTTC	TRBD1	.	TRBV19	TRBJ2-5
CASSQRDRDLGGYTF	TGTGCCAGCAGTCAAAGGGACAGGGATTTGGGTGGCTACACCTTC	TRBD1	.	TRBV27	TRBJ1-2
CASSYSGRGRGYTF	TGTGCCAGCAGTTACTCGGGCAGGGGGCGAGGCTACACCTTC	TRBD1	few	TRBV6-5	TRBJ1-2
CASSPLDRILF	TGTGCCAGCAGCCCTCTCGACAGAATCCTCTTT	.	.	TRBV7-9	TRBJ1-1
CATASGDYTDTQYF	TGTGCCACCGCTAGCGGGGACTACACAGATACGCAGTATTTT	TRBD2	few	TRBV24-1	TRBJ2-3